Included here is one TCR beta chain sequence, with context. Measured with immunoSEQ multiplex PCR; TCRdb has only the in-frame clones, and not every one. Of a few hundred thousand clones listed, 90% are singletons. The record originates from a study of blood T cell repertoires in COVID-19. The CDR3 is made up of 15 amino acids. Germline trimming cut 7 bases from V and 2 bases from J; bases unmatched to any gene: 8. Germline values: CDR1 KGHDR, CDR2 SFDVKD. The receptor was derived from a woman in her sixties with COVID-19, enrolled during active disease. The material sequenced was peripheral blood. This chain uses TRBV24-1 with TRBJ2-5; 8 bases match TRBD1. The chain's CDR3 is CATSPGQGSQETQYF. In nucleotides, the CDR3 is TGTGCCACCAGCCCCGGACAGGGATCGCAAGAGACCCAGTACTTC.